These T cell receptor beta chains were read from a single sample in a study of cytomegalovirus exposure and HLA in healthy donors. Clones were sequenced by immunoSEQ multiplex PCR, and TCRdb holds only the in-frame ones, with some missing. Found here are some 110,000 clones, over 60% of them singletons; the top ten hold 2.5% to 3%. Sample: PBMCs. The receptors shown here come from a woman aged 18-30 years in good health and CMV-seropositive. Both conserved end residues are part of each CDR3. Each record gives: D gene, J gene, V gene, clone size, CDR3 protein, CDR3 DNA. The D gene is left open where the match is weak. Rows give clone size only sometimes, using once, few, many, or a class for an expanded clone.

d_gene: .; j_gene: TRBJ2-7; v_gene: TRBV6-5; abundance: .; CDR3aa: CASSRQGTRSLEQYF; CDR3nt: TGTGCCAGCAGCCGCCAGGGCACCCGATCTCTGGAGCAGTACTTC
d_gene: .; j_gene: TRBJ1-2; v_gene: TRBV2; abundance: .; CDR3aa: CARGPGTKNYGYTF; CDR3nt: TGTGCCAGAGGACCCGGGACAAAAAACTATGGCTACACCTTC
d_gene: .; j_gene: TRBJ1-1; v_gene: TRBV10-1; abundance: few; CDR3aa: CASSKRGRTTEAFF; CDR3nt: TGCGCCAGCAGTAAAAGAGGGCGGACCACTGAAGCTTTCTTT
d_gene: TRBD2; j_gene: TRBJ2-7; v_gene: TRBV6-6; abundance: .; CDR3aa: CASRKKGREEQYF; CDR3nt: TGTGCCAGCAGGAAAAAAGGGAGGGAAGAGCAGTACTTC
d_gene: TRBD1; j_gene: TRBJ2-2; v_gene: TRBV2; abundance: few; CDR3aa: CASGRDSTGELFF; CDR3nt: TGTGCCAGCGGCCGGGACAGCACCGGGGAGCTGTTTTTT
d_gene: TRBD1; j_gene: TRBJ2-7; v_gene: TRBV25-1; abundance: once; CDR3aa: CASSEVTGGTYEQYF; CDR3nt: TGTGCCAGCAGTGAGGTTACAGGGGGGACCTACGAGCAGTACTTC
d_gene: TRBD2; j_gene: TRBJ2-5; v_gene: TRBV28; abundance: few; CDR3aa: CASSLGWASGKVTQYF; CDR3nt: TGTGCCAGCAGTTTAGGTTGGGCTAGCGGGAAAGTGACCCAGTACTTC
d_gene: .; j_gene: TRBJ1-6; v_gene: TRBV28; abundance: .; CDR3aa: CASRTSNSPLHF; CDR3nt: TGTGCCAGCAGGACAAGTAATTCACCCCTCCACTTT
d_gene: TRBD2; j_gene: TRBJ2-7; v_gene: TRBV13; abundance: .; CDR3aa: CASSPPGLADVEQYF; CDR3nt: TGTGCCAGCAGCCCCCCGGGACTAGCGGACGTCGAGCAGTACTTC
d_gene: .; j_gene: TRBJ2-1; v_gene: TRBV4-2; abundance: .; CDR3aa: CASSPLAPRNEQFF; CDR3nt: TGTGCCAGCAGCCCTTTGGCCCCCCGCAATGAGCAGTTCTTC
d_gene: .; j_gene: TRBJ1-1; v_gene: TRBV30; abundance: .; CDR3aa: CAWSVIWNTEAFF; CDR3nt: TGTGCCTGGAGTGTAATCTGGAACACTGAAGCTTTCTTT
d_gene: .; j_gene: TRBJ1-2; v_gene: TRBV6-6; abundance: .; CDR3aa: CASSPGQTGYTF; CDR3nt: TGTGCCAGCAGTCCTGGACAGACTGGCTACACCTTC
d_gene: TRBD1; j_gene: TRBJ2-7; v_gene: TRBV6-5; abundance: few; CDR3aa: CASQGQGPYEQYF; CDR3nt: TGTGCCAGTCAGGGACAGGGACCCTACGAGCAGTACTTC
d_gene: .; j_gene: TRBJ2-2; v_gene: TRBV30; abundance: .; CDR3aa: CAWSVPWHTGELFF; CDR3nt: TGTGCCTGGAGTGTACCGTGGCACACCGGGGAGCTGTTTTTT
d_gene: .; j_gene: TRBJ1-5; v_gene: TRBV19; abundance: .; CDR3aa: CASSIGSGTDQPQHF; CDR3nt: TGTGCCAGTAGTATTGGTTCAGGCACAGATCAGCCCCAGCATTTT
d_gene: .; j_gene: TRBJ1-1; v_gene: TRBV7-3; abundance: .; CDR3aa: CASSLEATNTEAFF; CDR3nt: TGTGCCAGCAGCCTCGAGGCTACCAACACTGAAGCTTTCTTT
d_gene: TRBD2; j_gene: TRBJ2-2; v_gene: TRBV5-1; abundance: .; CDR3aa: CASSQLAVNTGELFF; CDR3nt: TGCGCCAGCAGCCAACTAGCGGTAAACACCGGGGAGCTGTTTTTT
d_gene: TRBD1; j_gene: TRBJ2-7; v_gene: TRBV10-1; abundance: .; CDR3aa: CASSEGTASYEQYF; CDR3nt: TGCGCCAGCAGTGAAGGGACAGCTTCCTACGAGCAGTACTTC
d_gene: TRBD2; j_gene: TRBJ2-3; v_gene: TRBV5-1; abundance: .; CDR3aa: CASSPGTSITDTQYF; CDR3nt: TGCGCCAGCAGCCCGGGGACTAGCATTACAGATACGCAGTATTTT
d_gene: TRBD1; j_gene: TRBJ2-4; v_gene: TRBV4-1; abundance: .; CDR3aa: CASSQPYRGAKNIQYF; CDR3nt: TGCGCCAGCAGCCAACCCTACAGGGGGGCCAAAAACATTCAGTACTTC
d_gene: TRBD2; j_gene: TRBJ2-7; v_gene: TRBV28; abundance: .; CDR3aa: CASSPWTSGTRGEQYF; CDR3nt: TGTGCCAGCAGTCCATGGACTAGCGGAACCCGGGGGGAGCAGTACTTC
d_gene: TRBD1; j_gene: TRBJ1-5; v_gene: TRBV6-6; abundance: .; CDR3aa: CASSYGTGRQPQHF; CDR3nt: TGTGCCAGCAGTTACGGGACAGGGCGTCAGCCCCAGCATTTT
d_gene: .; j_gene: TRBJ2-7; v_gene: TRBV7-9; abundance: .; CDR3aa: CASSLLPGGSYEQYF; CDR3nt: TGTGCCAGCAGCCTCCTTCCCGGCGGTTCCTACGAGCAGTACTTC
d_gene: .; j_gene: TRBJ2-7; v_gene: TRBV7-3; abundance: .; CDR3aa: CASSDRTDFYEQYF; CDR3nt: TGTGCCAGCAGCGATCGGACAGACTTCTACGAGCAGTACTTC
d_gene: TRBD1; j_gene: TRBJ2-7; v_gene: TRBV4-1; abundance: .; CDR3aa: CASSHRKGAYEQYF; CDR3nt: TGCGCCAGCAGCCACCGAAAGGGGGCTTACGAGCAGTACTTC
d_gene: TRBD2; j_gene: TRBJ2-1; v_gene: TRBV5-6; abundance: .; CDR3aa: CASSLVGRVRFF; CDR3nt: TGTGCCAGCAGCTTGGTCGGGAGGGTCCGGTTCTTC
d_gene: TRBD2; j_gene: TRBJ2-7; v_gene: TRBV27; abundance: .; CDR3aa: CASSSRLAGSAYEQYF; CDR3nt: TGTGCCAGCAGTTCTAGACTAGCGGGGTCGGCCTACGAGCAGTACTTC
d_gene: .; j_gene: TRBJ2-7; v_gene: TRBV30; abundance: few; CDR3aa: CAWSDSGNSYEQYF; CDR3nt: TGTGCCTGGAGTGACTCAGGGAACTCCTACGAGCAGTACTTC
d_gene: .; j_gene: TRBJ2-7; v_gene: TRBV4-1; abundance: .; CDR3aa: CASSQQRTATYEQYF; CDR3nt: TGCGCCAGCAGCCAACAAAGGACAGCAACCTACGAGCAGTACTTC
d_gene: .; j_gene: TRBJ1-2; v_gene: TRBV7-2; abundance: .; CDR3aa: CASSPRFGLDPYGYTF; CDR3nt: TGTGCCAGCAGCCCCCGGTTCGGGTTAGATCCTTATGGCTACACCTTC
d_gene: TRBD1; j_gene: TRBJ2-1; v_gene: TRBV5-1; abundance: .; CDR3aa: CASSQTGGLYNEQFF; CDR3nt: TGCGCCAGCAGCCAGACAGGGGGCCTCTACAATGAGCAGTTCTTC
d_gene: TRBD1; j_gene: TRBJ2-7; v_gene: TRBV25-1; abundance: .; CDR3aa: CASRDRVEQYF; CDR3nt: TGTGCCAGCAGAGACAGGGTCGAGCAGTACTTC
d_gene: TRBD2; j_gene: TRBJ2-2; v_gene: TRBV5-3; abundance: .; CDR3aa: CARSLAGTSGRVDTEELFF; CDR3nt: TGTGCCAGAAGCTTGGCGGGGACTAGCGGGAGGGTCGACACCGAGGAGCTGTTTTTT
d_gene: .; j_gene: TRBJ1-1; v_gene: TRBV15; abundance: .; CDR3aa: CATSRGQGKSTEAFF; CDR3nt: TGTGCCACCAGCAGAGGGCAGGGGAAATCCACTGAAGCTTTCTTT
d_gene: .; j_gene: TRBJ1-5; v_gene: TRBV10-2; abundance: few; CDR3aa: CASSESPRGGNQPQHF; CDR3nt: TGCGCCAGCAGTGAGTCCCCAAGGGGTGGCAATCAGCCCCAGCATTTT
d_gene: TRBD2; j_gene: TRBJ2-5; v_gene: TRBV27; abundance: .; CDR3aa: CASSFYTSGKETQYF; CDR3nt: TGTGCCAGCAGTTTCTACACTAGCGGGAAAGAGACCCAGTACTTC
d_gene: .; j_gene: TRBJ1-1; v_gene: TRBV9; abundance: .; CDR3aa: CASSVNDRFTEAFF; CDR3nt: TGTGCCAGCAGCGTAAATGACAGGTTCACTGAAGCTTTCTTT
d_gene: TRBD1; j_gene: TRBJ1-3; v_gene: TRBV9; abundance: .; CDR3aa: CASSVGQGVYGNTIYF; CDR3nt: TGTGCCAGCAGCGTAGGTCAGGGGGTATACGGAAACACCATATATTTT
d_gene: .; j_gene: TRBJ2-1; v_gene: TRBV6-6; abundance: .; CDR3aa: CASSYLQGQIEQFF; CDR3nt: TGTGCCAGCAGTTACCTGCAGGGACAAATTGAGCAGTTCTTC
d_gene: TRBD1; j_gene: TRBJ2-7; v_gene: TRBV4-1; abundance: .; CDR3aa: CASSPGQGAGEQYF; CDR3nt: TGCGCCAGCAGCCCAGGACAGGGGGCAGGGGAGCAGTACTTC
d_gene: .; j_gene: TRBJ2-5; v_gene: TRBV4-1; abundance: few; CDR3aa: CASSQDKGETQYF; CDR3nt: TGCGCCAGCAGCCAAGATAAGGGGGAGACCCAGTACTTC
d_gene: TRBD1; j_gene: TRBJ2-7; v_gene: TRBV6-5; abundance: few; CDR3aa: CASSLAGTVYEQYF; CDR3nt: TGTGCCAGCAGTTTAGCCGGGACAGTCTACGAGCAGTACTTC
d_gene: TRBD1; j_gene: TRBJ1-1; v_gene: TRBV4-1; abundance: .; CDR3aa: CASSHLLRSPGQINTEAFF; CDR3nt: TGCGCCAGCAGCCATTTACTGAGATCCCCGGGACAGATAAACACTGAAGCTTTCTTT
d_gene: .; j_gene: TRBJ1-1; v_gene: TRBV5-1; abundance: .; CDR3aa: CASSLDWGGAEAFF; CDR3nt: TGCGCCAGCAGCTTGGACTGGGGAGGGGCTGAAGCTTTCTTT
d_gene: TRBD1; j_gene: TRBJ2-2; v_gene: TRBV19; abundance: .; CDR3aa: CASSMTTGDYTGELFF; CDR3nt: TGTGCCAGTAGTATGACGACAGGGGACTACACCGGGGAGCTGTTTTTT
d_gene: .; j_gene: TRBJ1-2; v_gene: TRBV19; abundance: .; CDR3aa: CASSRGGGELTTFGYTF; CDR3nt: TGTGCCAGTAGTAGGGGCGGGGGCGAATTAACTACCTTCGGCTACACCTTC
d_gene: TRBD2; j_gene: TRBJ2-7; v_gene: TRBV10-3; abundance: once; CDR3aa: CAISVLAGESEQYF; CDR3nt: TGTGCCATCAGTGTCCTAGCGGGAGAGAGCGAGCAGTACTTC
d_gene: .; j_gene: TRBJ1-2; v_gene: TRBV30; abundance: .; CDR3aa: CAWSVRYSKPARSGYTF; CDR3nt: TGTGCCTGGAGTGTACGCTACAGTAAGCCTGCCCGATCCGGCTACACCTTC
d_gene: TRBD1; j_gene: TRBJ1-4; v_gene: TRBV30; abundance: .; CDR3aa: CAWSVWDRVPEKLFF; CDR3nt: TGTGCCTGGAGTGTATGGGACAGGGTCCCCGAAAAACTGTTTTTT
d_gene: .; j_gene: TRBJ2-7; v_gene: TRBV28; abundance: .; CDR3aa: CASSPQGSVPYEQYF; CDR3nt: TGTGCCAGCAGCCCCCAAGGGAGCGTTCCCTACGAGCAGTACTTC
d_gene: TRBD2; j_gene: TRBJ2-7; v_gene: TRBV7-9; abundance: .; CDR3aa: CASSPHSGAGEQYF; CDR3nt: TGTGCCAGCAGCCCTCATAGCGGAGCGGGGGAGCAGTACTTC
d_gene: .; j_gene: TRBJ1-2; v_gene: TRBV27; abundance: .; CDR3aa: CASSLMGRRDLYGYTF; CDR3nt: TGTGCCAGCAGTTTAATGGGTAGACGGGATCTCTATGGCTACACCTTC